The entry below describes one T cell receptor (beta chain). These data come from a study of patients and donors after allogeneic stem cell transplantation. TCRdb called the RT-PCR reads again in MiXCR, with one record for every CDR3 protein. The sample holds about a million distinct CDR3 sequences; about 20% are singletons and the top ten take 5% to 6.5%. The CDR3 is 14 residues long. V was trimmed by 3 bases and J by 5 bases, leaving 14 bases between them. CDR1 is SNHLY, CDR2 FYNNEI, per germline. The chain uses TRBV2 and TRBJ2-7, with D perhaps assigned TRBD1 or TRBD2 (5 bases each). The clonotype was recovered from a human donor who was either an allogeneic HSCT recipient or a stem cell or donor lymphocyte infusion donor (not recorded which). It is not recorded whose cells these are; they may come from a transplant donor. The sequenced sample consisted of blood, either unsorted or a sorted T cell fraction (not recorded which). CDR3 in DNA: TGTGCCAGCAGTGAGAGGGTCAGGGCCAACGAGCAGTACTTC. Translating it yields CASSERVRANEQYF. Full variable domain (rest looked up from reference TRBV2 and TRBJ2-7): EPEVTQTPSHQVTQMGQEVILRCVPISNHLYFYWYRQILGQKVEFLVSFYNNEISEKSEIFDDQFSVERPDGSNFTLKIRSTKLEDSAMYFCASSERVRANEQYFGPGTRLTVT.